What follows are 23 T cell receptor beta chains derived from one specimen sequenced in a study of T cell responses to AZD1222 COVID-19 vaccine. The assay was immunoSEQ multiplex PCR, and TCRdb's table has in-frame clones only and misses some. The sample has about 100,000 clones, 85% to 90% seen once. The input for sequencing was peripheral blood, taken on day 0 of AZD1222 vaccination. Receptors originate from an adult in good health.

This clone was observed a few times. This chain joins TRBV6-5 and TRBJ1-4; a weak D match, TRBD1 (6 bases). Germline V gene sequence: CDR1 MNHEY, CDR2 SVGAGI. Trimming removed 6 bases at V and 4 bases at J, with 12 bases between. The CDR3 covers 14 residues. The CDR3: CASRRTVNNEKLFF. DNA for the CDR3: TGTGCCAGCAGAAGGACAGTCAATAATGAAAAACTGTTTTTT.

The CDR3 spells CASSFGSGGYEQYF. CDR3 sequence (DNA): TGTGCCAGCAGTTTCGGGTCAGGGGGTTACGAGCAGTACTTC. The chain employs TRBV28 and TRBJ2-7; 7 positions match TRBD1. Germline V gene sequence: CDR1 MDHEN, CDR2 SYDVKM. The CDR3 loop spans 14 amino acids. Germline trimming cut 3 bases from V and 4 bases from J; bases unmatched to any gene: 6.

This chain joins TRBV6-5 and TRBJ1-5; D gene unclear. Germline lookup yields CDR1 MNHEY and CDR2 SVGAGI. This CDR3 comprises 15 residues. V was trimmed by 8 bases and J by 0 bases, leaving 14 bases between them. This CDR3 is CASRETSYSNQPQHF. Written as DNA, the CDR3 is TGTGCCAGCCGCGAGACATCCTATAGCAATCAGCCCCAGCATTTT.

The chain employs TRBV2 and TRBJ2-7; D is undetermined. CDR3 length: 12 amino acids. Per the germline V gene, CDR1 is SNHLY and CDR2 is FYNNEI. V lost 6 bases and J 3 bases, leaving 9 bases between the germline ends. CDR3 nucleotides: TGTGCCAGCAGGGCCCAGATCTACGAGCAGTACTTC. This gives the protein CASRAQIYEQYF.

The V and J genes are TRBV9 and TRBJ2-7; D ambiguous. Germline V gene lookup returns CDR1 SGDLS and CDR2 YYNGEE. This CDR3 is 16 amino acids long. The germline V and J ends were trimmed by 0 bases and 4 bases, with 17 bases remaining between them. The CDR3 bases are TGTGCCAGCAGCGTAGGGTCGCGGATGGGTTCGTACGAGCAGTACTTC. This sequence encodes CASSVGSRMGSYEQYF.

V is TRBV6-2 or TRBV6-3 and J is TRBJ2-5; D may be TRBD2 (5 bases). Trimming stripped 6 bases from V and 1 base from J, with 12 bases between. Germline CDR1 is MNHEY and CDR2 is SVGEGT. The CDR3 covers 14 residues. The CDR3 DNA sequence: TGTGCCAGCAGCCGTACTAGTATCCAAGAGACCCAGTACTTC. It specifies CASSRTSIQETQYF.

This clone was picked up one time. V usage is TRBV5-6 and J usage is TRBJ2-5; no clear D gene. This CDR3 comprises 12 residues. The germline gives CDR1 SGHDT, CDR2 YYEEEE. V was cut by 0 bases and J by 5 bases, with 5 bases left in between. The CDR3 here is CASSLAWETQYF. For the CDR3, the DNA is TGTGCCAGCAGCTTGGCTTGGGAGACCCAGTACTTC.

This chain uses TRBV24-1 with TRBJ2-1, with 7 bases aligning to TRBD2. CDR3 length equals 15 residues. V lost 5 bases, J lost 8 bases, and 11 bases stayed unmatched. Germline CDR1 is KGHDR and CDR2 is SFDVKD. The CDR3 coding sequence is TGTGCCACCAGTGTAACGGGGGGAAGGAGAGATGAGCAGTTCTTC. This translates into CATSVTGGRRDEQFF.

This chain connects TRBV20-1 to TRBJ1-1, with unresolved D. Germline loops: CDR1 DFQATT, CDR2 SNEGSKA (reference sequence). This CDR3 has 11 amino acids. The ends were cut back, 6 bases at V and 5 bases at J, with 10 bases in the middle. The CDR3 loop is CSAGLRTEAFF. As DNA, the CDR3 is TGCAGTGCAGGCTTACGGACTGAAGCTTTCTTT.

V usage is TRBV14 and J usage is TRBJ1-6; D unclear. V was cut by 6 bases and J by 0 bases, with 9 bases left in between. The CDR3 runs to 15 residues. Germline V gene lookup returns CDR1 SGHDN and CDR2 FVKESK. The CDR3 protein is CASSRTLSYNSPLHF. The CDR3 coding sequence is TGTGCCAGCAGTCGGACTCTCTCCTATAATTCACCCCTCCACTTT.

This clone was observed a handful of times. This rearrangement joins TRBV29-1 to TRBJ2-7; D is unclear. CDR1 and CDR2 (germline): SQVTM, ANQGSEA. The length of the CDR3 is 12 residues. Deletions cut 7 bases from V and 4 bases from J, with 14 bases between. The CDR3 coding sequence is TGCAGCGCTCAGGCAGGATTGTACGAGCAGTACTTC. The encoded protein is CSAQAGLYEQYF.

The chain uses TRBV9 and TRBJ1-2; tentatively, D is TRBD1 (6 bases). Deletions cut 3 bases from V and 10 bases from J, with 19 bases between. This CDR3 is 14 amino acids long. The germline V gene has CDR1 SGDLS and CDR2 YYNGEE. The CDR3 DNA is TGTGCCAGCAGCGCGTGGTTGGGGGCCCGCGTCTACACCTTC. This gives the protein CASSAWLGARVYTF.

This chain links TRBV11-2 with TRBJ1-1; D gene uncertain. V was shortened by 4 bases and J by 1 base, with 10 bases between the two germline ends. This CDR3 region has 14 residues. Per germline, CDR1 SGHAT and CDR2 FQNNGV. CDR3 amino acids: CASSSTKQNTEAFF. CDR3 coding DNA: TGTGCCAGCAGCTCGACAAAACAGAACACTGAAGCTTTCTTT.

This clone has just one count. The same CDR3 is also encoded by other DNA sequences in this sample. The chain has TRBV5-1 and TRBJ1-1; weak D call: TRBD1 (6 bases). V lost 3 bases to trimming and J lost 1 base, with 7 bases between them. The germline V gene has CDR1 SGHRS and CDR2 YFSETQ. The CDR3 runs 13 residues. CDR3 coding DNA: TGCGCCAGCAGCTCGGGACAGAACACTGAAGCTTTCTTT. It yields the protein CASSSGQNTEAFF.

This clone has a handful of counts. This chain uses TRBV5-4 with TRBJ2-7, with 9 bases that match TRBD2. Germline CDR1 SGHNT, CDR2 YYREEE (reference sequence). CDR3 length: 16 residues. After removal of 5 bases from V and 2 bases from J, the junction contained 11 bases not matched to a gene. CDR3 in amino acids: CASSPLGAGGPYEQYF. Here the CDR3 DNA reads TGTGCCAGCAGTCCTCTTGGAGCGGGGGGCCCCTACGAGCAGTACTTC.

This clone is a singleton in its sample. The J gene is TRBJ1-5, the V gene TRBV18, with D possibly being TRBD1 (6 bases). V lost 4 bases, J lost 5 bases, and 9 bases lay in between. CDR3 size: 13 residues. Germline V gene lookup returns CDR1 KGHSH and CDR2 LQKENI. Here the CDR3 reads CASSLRTDQPQHF. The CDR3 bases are TGTGCCAGCTCACTCCGGACAGATCAGCCCCAGCATTTT.

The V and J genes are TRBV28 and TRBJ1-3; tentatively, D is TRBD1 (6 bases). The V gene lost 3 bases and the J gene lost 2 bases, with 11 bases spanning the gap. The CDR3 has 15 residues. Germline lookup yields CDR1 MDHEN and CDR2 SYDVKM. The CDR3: CASSLGGGTGNTIYF. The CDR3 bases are TGTGCCAGCAGTTTGGGAGGGGGAACTGGAAACACCATATATTTT.

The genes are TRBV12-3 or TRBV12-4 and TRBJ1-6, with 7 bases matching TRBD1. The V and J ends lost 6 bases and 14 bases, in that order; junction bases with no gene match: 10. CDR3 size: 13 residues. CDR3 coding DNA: TGTGCCAGCAGACAACAGGGGCTCAAGGCCCTCCACTTT. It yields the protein CASRQQGLKALHF.

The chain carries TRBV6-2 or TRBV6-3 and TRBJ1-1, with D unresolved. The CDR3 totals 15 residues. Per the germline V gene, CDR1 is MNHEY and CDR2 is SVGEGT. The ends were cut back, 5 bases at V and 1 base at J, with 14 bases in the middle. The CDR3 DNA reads TGTGCCAGCAGTCCATCCGGACTCCCGAACACTGAAGCTTTCTTT. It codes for CASSPSGLPNTEAFF.

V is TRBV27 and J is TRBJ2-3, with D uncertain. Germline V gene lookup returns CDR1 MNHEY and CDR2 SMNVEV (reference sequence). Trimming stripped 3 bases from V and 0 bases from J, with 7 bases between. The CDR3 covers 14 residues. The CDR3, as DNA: TGTGCCAGCAGTTTGTCCGTTAGCACAGATACGCAGTATTTT. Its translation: CASSLSVSTDTQYF.

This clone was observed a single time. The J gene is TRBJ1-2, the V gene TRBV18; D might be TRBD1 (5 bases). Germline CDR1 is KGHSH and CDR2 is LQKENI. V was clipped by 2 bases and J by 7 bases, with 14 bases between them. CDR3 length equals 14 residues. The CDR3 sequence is CASSPGAVGLGYTF. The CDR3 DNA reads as TGTGCCAGCTCACCAGGGGCGGTTGGGCTTGGCTACACCTTC.

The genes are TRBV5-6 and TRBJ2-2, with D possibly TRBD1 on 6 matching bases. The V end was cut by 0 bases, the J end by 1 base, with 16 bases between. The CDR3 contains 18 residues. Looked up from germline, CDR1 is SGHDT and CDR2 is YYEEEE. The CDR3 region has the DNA TGTGCCAGCAGCTTGGGGGGTGTCAGGGGAGTGAACACCGGGGAGCTGTTTTTT. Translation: CASSLGGVRGVNTGELFF.

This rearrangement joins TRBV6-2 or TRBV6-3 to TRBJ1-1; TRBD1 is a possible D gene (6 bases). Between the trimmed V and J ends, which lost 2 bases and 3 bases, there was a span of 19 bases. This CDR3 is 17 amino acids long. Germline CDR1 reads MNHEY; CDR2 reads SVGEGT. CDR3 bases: TGTGCCAGCAGTTACGGGGGGGCGCTTAGTAAGGACACTGAAGCTTTCTTT. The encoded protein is CASSYGGALSKDTEAFF.